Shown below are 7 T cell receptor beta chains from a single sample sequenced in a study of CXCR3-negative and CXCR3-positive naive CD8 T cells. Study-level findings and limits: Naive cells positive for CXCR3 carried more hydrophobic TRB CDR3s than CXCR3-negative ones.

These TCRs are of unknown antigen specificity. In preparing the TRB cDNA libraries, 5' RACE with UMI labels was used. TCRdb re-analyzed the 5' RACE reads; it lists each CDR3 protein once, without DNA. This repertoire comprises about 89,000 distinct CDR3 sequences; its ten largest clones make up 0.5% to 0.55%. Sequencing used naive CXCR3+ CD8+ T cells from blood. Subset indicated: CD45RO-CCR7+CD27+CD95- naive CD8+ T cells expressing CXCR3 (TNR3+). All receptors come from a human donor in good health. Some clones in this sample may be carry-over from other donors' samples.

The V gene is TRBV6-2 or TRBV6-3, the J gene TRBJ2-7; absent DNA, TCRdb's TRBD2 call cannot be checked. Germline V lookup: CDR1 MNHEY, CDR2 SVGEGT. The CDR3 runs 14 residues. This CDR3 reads CASKPGLLSYEQYF.

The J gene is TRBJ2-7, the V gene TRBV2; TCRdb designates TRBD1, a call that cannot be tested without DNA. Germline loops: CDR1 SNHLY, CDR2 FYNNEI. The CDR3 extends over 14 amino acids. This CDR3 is CASSLIGQGYEQYF.

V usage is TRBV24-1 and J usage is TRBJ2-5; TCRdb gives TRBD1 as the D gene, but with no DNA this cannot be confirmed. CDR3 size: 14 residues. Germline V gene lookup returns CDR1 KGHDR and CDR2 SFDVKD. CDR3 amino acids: CATSDFRKGETQYF.

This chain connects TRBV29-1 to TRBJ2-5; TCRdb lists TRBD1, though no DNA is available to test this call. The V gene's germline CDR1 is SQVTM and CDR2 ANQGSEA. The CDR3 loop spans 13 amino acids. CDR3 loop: CSVDRPAGETQYF.

CDR3 amino acids: CASSPGQTEAFF. The rearrangement uses TRBV7-9 and TRBJ1-1; TCRdb's assignment of TRBD1 cannot be checked, as there is no DNA. This CDR3 has 12 amino acids. Germline V gene lookup returns CDR1 SEHNR and CDR2 FQNEAQ (reference sequence).

The CDR3 spells CASSQEGGGTSSYEQYF. This chain uses TRBV4-3 with TRBJ2-7; the D call from TCRdb, TRBD1, cannot be confirmed without DNA. The CDR3 totals 17 residues. Germline V gene data show CDR1 as LGHNA and CDR2 as YSLEER.

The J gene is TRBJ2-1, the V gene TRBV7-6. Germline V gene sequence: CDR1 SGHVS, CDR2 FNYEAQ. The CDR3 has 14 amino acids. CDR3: CASSLNVKPDEQFF.